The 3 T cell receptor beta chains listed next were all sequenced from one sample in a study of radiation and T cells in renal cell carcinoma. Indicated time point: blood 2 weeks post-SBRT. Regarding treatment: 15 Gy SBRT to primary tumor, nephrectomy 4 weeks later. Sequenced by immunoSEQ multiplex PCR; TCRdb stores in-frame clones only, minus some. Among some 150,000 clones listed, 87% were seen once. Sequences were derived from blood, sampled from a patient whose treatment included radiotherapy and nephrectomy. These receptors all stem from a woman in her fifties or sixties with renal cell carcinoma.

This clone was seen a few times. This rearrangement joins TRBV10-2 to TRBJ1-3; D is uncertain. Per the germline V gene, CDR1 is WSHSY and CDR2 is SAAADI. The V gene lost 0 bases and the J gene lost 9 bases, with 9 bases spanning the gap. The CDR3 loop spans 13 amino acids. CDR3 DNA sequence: TGCGCCAGCAGTGAGTCGATAGGAGGCACCATATATTTT. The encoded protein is CASSESIGGTIYF.

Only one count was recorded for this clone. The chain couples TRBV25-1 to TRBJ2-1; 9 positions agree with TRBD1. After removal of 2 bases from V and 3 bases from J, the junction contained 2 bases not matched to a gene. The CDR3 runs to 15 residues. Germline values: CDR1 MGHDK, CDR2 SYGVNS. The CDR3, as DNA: TGTGCCAGCAGTGAACCGACAGGGGGCTACAATGAGCAGTTCTTC. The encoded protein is CASSEPTGGYNEQFF.

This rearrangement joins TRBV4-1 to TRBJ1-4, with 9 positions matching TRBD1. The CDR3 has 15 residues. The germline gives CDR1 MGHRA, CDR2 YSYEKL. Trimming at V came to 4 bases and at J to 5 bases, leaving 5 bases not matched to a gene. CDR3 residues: CASSLGQGLNEKLFF. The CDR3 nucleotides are TGCGCCAGCAGCCTTGGACAGGGGTTAAATGAAAAACTGTTTTTT.